This passage covers 27 T cell receptor beta chains from one sample sequenced in a study of radiotherapy plus CTLA-4 blockade in lung cancer (dated by TCRdb to the late 2010s). Preparation of the library involved the immunoSEQ multiplex PCR assay. The clones in this table, taken by TCRdb from immuneACCESS, are in-frame only. Not every clone is retained; where verified, under half of the shortfall comes from an unresolved V gene, and the cause of the rest is unknown. The sample profile shows about 54,000 clones; 65% to 85% of them were found once. The leading ten clones occupy under 3.5% of the sample. Material: peripheral blood, obtained from a patient treated with radiotherapy plus ipilimumab. The origin of the receptors is a human donor with non-small cell lung cancer who had a partial response to radiotherapy plus ipilimumab.

The rearrangement links TRBV18 to TRBJ1-4; TRBD1 is a possible D gene (6 bases). The V gene lost 8 bases and the J gene lost 1 base, with 11 bases spanning the gap. CDR3 size: 14 residues. Germline CDR1 reads KGHSH; CDR2 reads LQKENI. The CDR3 protein is CASNRAITNEKLFF. CDR3 sequence (DNA): TGTGCCAGCAACAGGGCCATAACTAATGAAAAACTGTTTTTT.

The table lists this clone with a few counts. J is TRBJ2-7 and V is TRBV7-2; D gene uncertain. The length of the CDR3 is 11 residues. The V end was cut by 5 bases, the J end by 4 bases, with 6 bases between. Germline V lookup: CDR1 SGHTA, CDR2 FQGNSA. Here the CDR3 DNA reads TGTGCCAGCAGCCTTTATTACGAGCAGTACTTC. It codes for CASSLYYEQYF.

The V call is TRBV20-1, the J call TRBJ2-1, with D possibly TRBD1 on 6 matching bases. The V and J ends lost 1 base and 12 bases respectively, with 7 bases between them. CDR1 DFQATT and CDR2 SNEGSKA come from the germline V gene (reference sequence). CDR3 length equals 10 residues. The CDR3 spells CSARGRGQFF. As DNA, the CDR3 is TGCAGTGCTAGAGGCAGGGGGCAGTTCTTC.

The rearrangement links TRBV7-2 to TRBJ2-7; the D gene is possibly TRBD1 (6 bases). CDR3 size: 14 residues. Between the trimmed V and J ends, which lost 4 bases and 2 bases, there was a span of 12 bases. Germline assignment: CDR1 SGHTA and CDR2 FQGNSA. The CDR3 loop reads CASSSGTIPYEQYF. The CDR3 DNA reads TGTGCCAGCAGCTCCGGGACAATCCCCTACGAGCAGTACTTC.

The chain uses TRBV5-6 and TRBJ2-1; D not resolved. From germline, CDR1 is SGHDT and CDR2 YYEEEE. Trimming took 3 bases from V and 0 from J, leaving 10 bases between them. The CDR3 covers 15 residues. In nucleotides, the CDR3 is TGTGCCAGCAGCTCAGCGACCAGCTCCTACAATGAGCAGTTCTTC. Encoded protein: CASSSATSSYNEQFF.

The V gene is TRBV9, the J gene TRBJ2-3, with TRBD2 identical over 16 bases. Germline loops: CDR1 SGDLS, CDR2 YYNGEE. Trimming took 2 bases from V and 2 from J; bases not matched to a gene: 5. The CDR3 runs to 18 residues. The CDR3 coding sequence is TGTGCCAGCAGCGTTTTGGGACTAGCGGGGGGGACCACAGATACGCAGTATTTT. As protein: CASSVLGLAGGTTDTQYF.

The J gene is TRBJ2-2, the V gene TRBV5-4; no clear D gene. Germline CDR1 SGHNT, CDR2 YYREEE (reference sequence). V was cut by 4 bases and J by 3 bases, with 4 bases left in between. The CDR3 loop spans 12 amino acids. CDR3 coding DNA: TGTGCCAGCAGCCTTGACACCGGGGAGCTGTTTTTT. This gives the protein CASSLDTGELFF.

This rearrangement joins TRBV6-5 to TRBJ1-5; perhaps TRBD1 as D (6 bases). The germline CDR1 and CDR2 sequences are MNHEY and SVGAGI. Trimming removed 10 bases at V and 5 bases at J, with 12 bases between. The CDR3 runs 12 residues. The CDR3 is CATKQGDQPQHF. DNA for the CDR3: TGTGCCACAAAACAGGGAGATCAGCCCCAGCATTTT.

The DNA of the CDR3 is TGTGCCAGCAGCTCCGGGTCCGGGGAGCTGTTTTTT. Its translation is CASSSGSGELFF. The chain has TRBV11-3 and TRBJ2-2; no clear D. CDR3 size: 12 residues. V was pared by 4 bases and J by 6 bases, with 6 bases between. Germline CDR1 is SGHNT and CDR2 is YENEEA.

This rearrangement joins TRBV5-4 to TRBJ1-2, with TRBD1 matching over 9 bases. CDR1 and CDR2 from the germline V gene are SGHNT and YYREEE (reference sequence). CDR3 length equals 15 residues. The ends lost 5 bases at V and 2 bases at J; junction bases unmatched: 7. The CDR3 sequence is CASRSAGTGNYGYTF. CDR3 nucleotide sequence: TGTGCCAGCAGATCGGCCGGGACAGGGAACTATGGCTACACCTTC.

J is TRBJ1-4 and V is TRBV9; TRBD1 might be the D (6 bases). V shed 0 bases and J shed 0 bases, with 12 bases lying between them. The germline gives CDR1 SGDLS, CDR2 YYNGEE. There are 17 residues in the CDR3. The CDR3 here is CASSVVDSLATNEKLFF. CDR3 coding DNA: TGTGCCAGCAGCGTAGTGGACAGCCTTGCAACTAATGAAAAACTGTTTTTT. The full variable domain, completed using reference TRBV9 and TRBJ1-4, is DSGVTQTPKHLITATGQRVTLRCSPRSGDLSVYWYQQSLDQGLQFLIQYYNGEERAKGNILERFSAQQFPDLHSELNLSSLELGDSALYFCASSVVDSLATNEKLFFGSGTQLSVL.

The CDR3 spells CASRLGGSQYF. In DNA form, the CDR3 reads TGTGCCAGCAGGCTCGGGGGATCGCAGTATTTT. The chain carries TRBV6-5 and TRBJ2-3; D is possibly TRBD2 (6 bases). CDR1 and CDR2 (germline): MNHEY, SVGAGI. Trimming removed 6 bases at V and 10 bases at J, with 11 bases between. The CDR3 totals 11 residues.

The chain has TRBV6-4 and TRBJ2-3, with D possibly being TRBD1 (5 bases). The CDR3 is made up of 14 amino acids. Germline V gives CDR1 MRHNA, CDR2 SNTAGT. Between the trimmed V and J ends, which lost 2 bases and 1 base, there was a span of 7 bases. The CDR3: CASSDGHRTDTQYF. The CDR3 nucleotides read TGTGCCAGCAGTGACGGACACCGCACAGATACGCAGTATTTT.

The chain is built from TRBV27 and TRBJ2-7; 8 positions match TRBD2. Trimming took 9 bases from V and 2 from J; bases not matched to a gene: 9. In germline, CDR1 is MNHEY, CDR2 SMNVEV (reference sequence). The CDR3 contains 14 residues. The CDR3 sequence is CASRTSFPPYEQYF. DNA for the CDR3: TGTGCCAGTCGGACTAGCTTCCCCCCCTACGAGCAGTACTTC.

The CDR3: CASSVLPNSPLHF. The CDR3 coding sequence is TGTGCCAGCAGTGTACTGCCTAATTCACCCCTCCACTTT. The V gene is TRBV25-1, the J gene TRBJ1-6; no clear D gene. V lost 4 bases, J lost 6 bases, and 7 bases lay in between. The germline gives CDR1 MGHDK, CDR2 SYGVNS. This CDR3 has 13 residues.

The CDR3 is CASSNTRNYGYTF. In DNA, the CDR3 is TGTGCCAGCAGCAATACACGAAACTATGGCTACACCTTC. This chain joins TRBV9 and TRBJ1-2; D gene ambiguous. Trimming shortened V by 4 bases and J by 2 bases, and 9 bases separated the two germline ends. From germline, CDR1 is SGDLS and CDR2 YYNGEE. This CDR3 spans 13 amino acids.

This chain connects TRBV19 to TRBJ1-5; 7 positions match TRBD1. Germline CDR1 reads LNHDA; CDR2 reads SQIVND (reference sequence). The V segment lost 1 base and the J segment 3 bases; nucleotides outside the gene matches: 6. The CDR3 contains 16 residues. The DNA for the CDR3 is TGTGCCAGTAGTATAGTCGGACAGGCTATCAATCAGCCCCAGCATTTT. It specifies CASSIVGQAINQPQHF.

This clone was detected once. The rearrangement joins TRBV9 to TRBJ1-2; tentatively, D is TRBD1 (6 bases). The CDR3 extends over 15 amino acids. The germline gives CDR1 SGDLS, CDR2 YYNGEE. V was trimmed by 0 bases and J by 4 bases, leaving 13 bases between them. The chain's CDR3 is CASSVEDRPLYGYTF. The CDR3, as DNA: TGTGCCAGCAGCGTAGAGGACAGACCCCTCTATGGCTACACCTTC.

There are a few counts of this clone. The chain links TRBV27 to TRBJ2-1; D may be TRBD1 (6 bases). The CDR3 length is 13 residues. V was trimmed by 8 bases and J by 7 bases, leaving 15 bases between them. In germline, CDR1 is MNHEY, CDR2 SMNVEV (reference sequence). The CDR3 loop reads CASAPTGYNEQFF. In DNA form, the CDR3 reads TGTGCCAGCGCCCCCACAGGGTATAATGAGCAGTTCTTC.

This clone was observed a single time. The chain is built from TRBV5-1 and TRBJ2-1; no clear D gene. This CDR3 contains 18 residues. Trimming cost V 0 bases and J 4 bases, with 20 bases left between them. Germline CDR1 SGHRS, CDR2 YFSETQ. The CDR3, as DNA: TGCGCCAGCAGCTTGGGCTCTGGTCCGTCAGGCCCTTACAATGAGCAGTTCTTC. Residues: CASSLGSGPSGPYNEQFF.

V usage is TRBV5-1 and J usage is TRBJ1-6; D is unresolved. The CDR3 runs to 13 residues. With 0 bases removed from V and 10 bases from J, the gap between germline ends came to 8 bases. The germline V gene has CDR1 SGHRS and CDR2 YFSETQ. The chain's CDR3 is CASSLGGESPLHF. CDR3 nucleotides: TGCGCCAGCAGCTTGGGGGGAGAATCACCCCTCCACTTT.

J is TRBJ1-4 and V is TRBV7-8; no reliable D call. This CDR3 is 14 amino acids long. Germline assignment: CDR1 SGHVS and CDR2 FQNEAQ. Trimming removed 5 bases at V and 3 bases at J, with 10 bases between. DNA for the CDR3: TGTGCCAGCAGCCCACCCAGGTCTAATGAAAAACTGTTTTTT. Amino acids: CASSPPRSNEKLFF.

The V and J genes are TRBV12-5 and TRBJ2-7, with D possibly TRBD2 on 6 matching bases. V lost 3 bases and J 5 bases, leaving 20 bases between the germline ends. Germline CDR1 and CDR2: LGHNT and FRNRAP. The length of the CDR3 is 16 residues. In DNA, the CDR3 is TGTGCTAGTGGTTTCTCACCGGGGGACTTAATCCACGAGCAGTACTTC. Translated: CASGFSPGDLIHEQYF.

The chain links TRBV12-5 to TRBJ1-6; a weak D match, TRBD1 (5 bases). CDR3 length: 23 residues. With 0 bases removed from V and 0 bases from J, the gap between germline ends came to 27 bases. Looked up from germline, CDR1 is LGHNT and CDR2 is FRNRAP. The CDR3 coding sequence is TGTGCTAGTGGTTTGGTACTCTCCCAACAGGATATACTGCTAAGCTCCTATAATTCACCCCTCCACTTT. Translation gives CASGLVLSQQDILLSSYNSPLHF. The variable domain in full, with the rest retrieved from reference TRBV12-5 and TRBJ1-6, is DARVTQTPRHKVTEMGQEVTMRCQPILGHNTVFWYRQTMMQGLELLAYFRNRAPLDDSGMPKDRFSAEMPDATLATLKIQPSEPRDSAVYFCASGLVLSQQDILLSSYNSPLHFGNGTRLTVT.

V gene TRBV5-5 combines with J gene TRBJ1-1; D is possibly TRBD1 (5 bases). The CDR3 extends over 14 amino acids. The ends were cut back, 6 bases at V and 2 bases at J, with 14 bases in the middle. The germline CDR1 and CDR2 sequences are SGHKS and YYEKEE (reference sequence). In nucleotides, the CDR3 is TGTGCCAGCACCACGACAGTCGTCAACACTGAAGCTTTCTTT. Translating it yields CASTTTVVNTEAFF.

V usage is TRBV9 and J usage is TRBJ2-3; 7 positions agree with TRBD1. This CDR3 contains 15 residues. With 3 bases clipped from V and 2 bases from J, the junction kept 6 bases outside the gene matches. The germline V gene has CDR1 SGDLS and CDR2 YYNGEE. The CDR3 DNA reads TGTGCCAGCAGCGGGGACAGCCAAATCACAGATACGCAGTATTTT. This codes for CASSGDSQITDTQYF. Complete variable domain (other parts from reference TRBV9 and TRBJ2-3): DSGVTQTPKHLITATGQRVTLRCSPRSGDLSVYWYQQSLDQGLQFLIQYYNGEERAKGNILERFSAQQFPDLHSELNLSSLELGDSALYFCASSGDSQITDTQYFGPGTRLTVL.

The J gene is TRBJ1-1, the V gene TRBV9; D unclear. The CDR3 runs 15 residues. The ends were cut back, 4 bases at V and 4 bases at J, with 17 bases in the middle. Germline CDR1 SGDLS, CDR2 YYNGEE. CDR3 sequence: CASSLISALSTEAFF. CDR3 sequence (DNA): TGTGCCAGCAGCCTCATTAGCGCTCTGAGCACTGAAGCTTTCTTT.